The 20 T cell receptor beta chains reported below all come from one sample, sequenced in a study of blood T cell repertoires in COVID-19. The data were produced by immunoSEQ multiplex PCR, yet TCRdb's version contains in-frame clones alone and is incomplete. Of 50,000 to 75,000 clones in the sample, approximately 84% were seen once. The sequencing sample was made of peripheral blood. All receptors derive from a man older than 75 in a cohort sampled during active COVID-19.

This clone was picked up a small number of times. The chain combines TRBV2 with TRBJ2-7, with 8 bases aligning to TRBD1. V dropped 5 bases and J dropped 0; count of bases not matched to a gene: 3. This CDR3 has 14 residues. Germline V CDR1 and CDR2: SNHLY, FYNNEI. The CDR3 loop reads CASSRTGISYEQYF. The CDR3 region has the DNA TGTGCCAGCAGTCGGACAGGGATCTCCTACGAGCAGTACTTC.

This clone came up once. CDR3 sequence reads: CASSLSRDSFSYEQYF. CDR3 nucleotide sequence: TGTGCCAGCAGTTTATCCCGGGACAGTTTTTCCTACGAGCAGTACTTC. The V call is TRBV6-5, the J call TRBJ2-7, with TRBD1 matching over 7 bases. V was clipped by 4 bases and J by 1 base; unmatched bases: 10. This CDR3 has 16 amino acids. CDR1 and CDR2 (germline): MNHEY, SVGAGI.

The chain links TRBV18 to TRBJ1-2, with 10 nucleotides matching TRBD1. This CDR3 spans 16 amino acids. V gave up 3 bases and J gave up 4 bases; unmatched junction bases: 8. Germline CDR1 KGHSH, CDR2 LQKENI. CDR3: CASSPTGTGDPYGYTF. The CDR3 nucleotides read TGTGCCAGCTCACCCACTGGGACAGGGGACCCCTATGGCTACACCTTC.

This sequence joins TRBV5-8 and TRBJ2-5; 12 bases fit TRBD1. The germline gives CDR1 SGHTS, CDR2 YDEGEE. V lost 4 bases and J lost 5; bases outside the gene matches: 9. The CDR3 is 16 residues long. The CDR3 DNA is TGTGCCAGCAGCCCTCGCTGGGACAGGGGGCTGGAGACCCAGTACTTC. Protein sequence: CASSPRWDRGLETQYF.

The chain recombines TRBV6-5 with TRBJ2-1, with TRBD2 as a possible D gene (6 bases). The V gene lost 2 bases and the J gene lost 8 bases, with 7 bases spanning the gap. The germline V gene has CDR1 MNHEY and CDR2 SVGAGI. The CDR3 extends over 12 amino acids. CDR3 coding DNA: TGTGCCAGCAGTTACAGGAGGGATGAGCAGTTCTTC. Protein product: CASSYRRDEQFF.

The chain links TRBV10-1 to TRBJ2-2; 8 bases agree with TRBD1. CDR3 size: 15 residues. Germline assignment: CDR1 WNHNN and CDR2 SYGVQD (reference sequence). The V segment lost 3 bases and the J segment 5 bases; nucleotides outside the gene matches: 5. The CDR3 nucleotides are TGCGCCAGCAGTGAAGGACAGGGATTTACCGGGGAGCTGTTTTTT. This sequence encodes CASSEGQGFTGELFF.

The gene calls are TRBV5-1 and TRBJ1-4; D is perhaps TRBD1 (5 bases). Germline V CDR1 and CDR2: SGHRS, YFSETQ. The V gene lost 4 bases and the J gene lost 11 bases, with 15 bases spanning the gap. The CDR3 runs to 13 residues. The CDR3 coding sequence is TGCGCCAGCAGCAATTCTGGGGCCGAGAAACTGTTTTTT. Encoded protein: CASSNSGAEKLFF.

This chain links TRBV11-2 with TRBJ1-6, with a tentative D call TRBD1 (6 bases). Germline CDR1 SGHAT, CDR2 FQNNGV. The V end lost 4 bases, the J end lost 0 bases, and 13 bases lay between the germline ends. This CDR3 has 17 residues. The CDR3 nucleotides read TGTGCCAGCAGCTCAGGACAGAGATTCTCCTATAATTCACCCCTCCACTTT. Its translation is CASSSGQRFSYNSPLHF. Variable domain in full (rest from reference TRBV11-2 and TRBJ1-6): EAGVAQSPRYKIIEKRQSVAFWCNPISGHATLYWYQQILGQGPKLLIQFQNNGVVDDSQLPKDRFSAERLKGVDSTLKIQPAKLEDSAVYLCASSSGQRFSYNSPLHFGNGTRLTVT.

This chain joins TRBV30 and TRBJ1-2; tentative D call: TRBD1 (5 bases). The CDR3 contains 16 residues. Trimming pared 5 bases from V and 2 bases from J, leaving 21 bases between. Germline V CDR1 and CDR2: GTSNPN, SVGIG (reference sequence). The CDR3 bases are TGTGCCTGGGGGCAGGGAGGAGGGTTAAGAAACTATGGCTACACCTTC. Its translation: CAWGQGGGLRNYGYTF.

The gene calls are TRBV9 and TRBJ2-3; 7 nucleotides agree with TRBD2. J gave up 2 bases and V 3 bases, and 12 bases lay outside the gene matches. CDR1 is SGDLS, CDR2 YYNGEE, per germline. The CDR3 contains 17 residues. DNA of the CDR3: TGTGCCAGCAGCGCCTCTATGGGGGGGAGGCACACAGATACGCAGTATTTT. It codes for CASSASMGGRHTDTQYF.

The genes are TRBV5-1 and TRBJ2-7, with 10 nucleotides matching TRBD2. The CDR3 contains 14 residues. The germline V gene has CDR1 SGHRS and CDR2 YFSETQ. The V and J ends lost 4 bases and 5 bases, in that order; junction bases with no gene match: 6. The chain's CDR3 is CASSPLAGDDEQYF. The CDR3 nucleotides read TGCGCCAGCAGCCCCCTAGCGGGAGACGACGAGCAGTACTTC.

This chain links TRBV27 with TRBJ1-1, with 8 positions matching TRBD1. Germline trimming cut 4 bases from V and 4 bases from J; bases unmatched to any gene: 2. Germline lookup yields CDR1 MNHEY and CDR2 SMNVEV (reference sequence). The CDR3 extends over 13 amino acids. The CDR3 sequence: CASSWDRFTEAFF. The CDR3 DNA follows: TGTGCCAGCAGTTGGGACAGGTTCACTGAAGCTTTCTTT.

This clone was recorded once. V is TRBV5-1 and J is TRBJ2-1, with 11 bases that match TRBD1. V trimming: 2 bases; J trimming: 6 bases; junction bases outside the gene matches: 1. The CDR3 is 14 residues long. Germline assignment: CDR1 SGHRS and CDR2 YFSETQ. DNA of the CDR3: TGCGCCAGCAGCTTCGGACAGGGGGCCAATGAGCAGTTCTTC. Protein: CASSFGQGANEQFF.

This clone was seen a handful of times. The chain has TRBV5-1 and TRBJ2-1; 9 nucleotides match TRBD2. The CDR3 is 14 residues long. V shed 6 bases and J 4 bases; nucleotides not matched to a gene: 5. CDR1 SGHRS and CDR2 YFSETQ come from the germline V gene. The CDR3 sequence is CASNAGGPYNEQFF. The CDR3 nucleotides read TGCGCCAGCAATGCGGGGGGGCCTTACAATGAGCAGTTCTTC.

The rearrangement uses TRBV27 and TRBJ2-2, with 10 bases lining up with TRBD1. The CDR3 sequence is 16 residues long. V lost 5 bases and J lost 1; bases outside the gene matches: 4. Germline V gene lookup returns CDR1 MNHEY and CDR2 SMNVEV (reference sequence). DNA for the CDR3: TGTGCCAGCAGTAGAGGGACAGGGGTGAACACCGGGGAGCTGTTTTTT. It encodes CASSRGTGVNTGELFF.

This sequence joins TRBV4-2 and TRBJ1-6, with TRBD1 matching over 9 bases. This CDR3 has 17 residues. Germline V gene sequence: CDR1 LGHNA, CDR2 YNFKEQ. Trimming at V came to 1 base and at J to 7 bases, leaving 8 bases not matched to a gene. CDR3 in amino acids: CASSQGRSGTGNSPLHF. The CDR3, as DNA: TGTGCCAGCAGCCAAGGCCGTTCAGGGACAGGGAATTCACCCCTCCACTTT.

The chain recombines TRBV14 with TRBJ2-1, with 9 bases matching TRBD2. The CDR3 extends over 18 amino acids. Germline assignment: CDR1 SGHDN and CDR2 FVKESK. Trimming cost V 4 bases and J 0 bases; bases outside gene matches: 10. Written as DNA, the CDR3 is TGTGCCAGCAGCCCCCGGGAGCGGGGGGTCCCCTCCTACAATGAGCAGTTCTTC. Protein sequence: CASSPRERGVPSYNEQFF.

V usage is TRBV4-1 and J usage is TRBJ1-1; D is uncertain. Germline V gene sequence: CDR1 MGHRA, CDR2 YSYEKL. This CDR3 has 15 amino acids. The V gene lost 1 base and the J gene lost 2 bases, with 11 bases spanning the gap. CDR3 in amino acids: CASSQVPGINTEAFF. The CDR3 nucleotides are TGCGCCAGCAGCCAAGTTCCGGGAATAAACACTGAAGCTTTCTTT.

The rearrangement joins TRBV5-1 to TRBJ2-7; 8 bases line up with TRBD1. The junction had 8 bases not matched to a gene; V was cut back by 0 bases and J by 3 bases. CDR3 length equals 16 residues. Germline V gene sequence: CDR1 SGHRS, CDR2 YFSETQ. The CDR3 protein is CASSLEAGGAGYEQYF. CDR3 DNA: TGCGCCAGCAGCTTGGAAGCAGGGGGCGCAGGCTACGAGCAGTACTTC.

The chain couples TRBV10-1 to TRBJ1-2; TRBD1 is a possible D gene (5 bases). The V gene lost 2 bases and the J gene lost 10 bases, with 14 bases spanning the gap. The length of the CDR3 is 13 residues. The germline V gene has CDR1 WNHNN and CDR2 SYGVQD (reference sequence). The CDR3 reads CASSETPDNDYTF. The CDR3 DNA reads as TGCGCCAGCAGTGAGACCCCGGACAATGACTACACCTTC.